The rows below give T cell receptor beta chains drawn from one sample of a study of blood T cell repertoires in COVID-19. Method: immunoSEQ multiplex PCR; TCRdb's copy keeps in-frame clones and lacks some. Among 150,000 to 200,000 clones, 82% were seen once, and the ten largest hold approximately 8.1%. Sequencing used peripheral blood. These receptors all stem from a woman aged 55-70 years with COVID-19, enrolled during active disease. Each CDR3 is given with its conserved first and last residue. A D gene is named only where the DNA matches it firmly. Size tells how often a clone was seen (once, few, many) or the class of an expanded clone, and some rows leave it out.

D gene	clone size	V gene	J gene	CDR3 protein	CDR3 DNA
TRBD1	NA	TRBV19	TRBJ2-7	CASSPRDRAPYEQYF	TGTGCCAGTAGTCCCCGGGACAGGGCGCCCTACGAGCAGTACTTC
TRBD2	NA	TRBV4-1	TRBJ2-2	CASKTSGTNTGELFF	TGCGCCAGCAAAACTAGCGGGACGAACACCGGGGAGCTGTTTTTT
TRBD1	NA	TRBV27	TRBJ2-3	CASSLTTGGDTQYF	TGTGCCAGCAGTTTAACGACAGGGGGAGATACGCAGTATTTT
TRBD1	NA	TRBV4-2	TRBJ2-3	CASSQVATGPWADTQYF	TGTGCCAGCAGCCAAGTGGCGACAGGGCCCTGGGCAGATACGCAGTATTTT
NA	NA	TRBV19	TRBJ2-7	CASSARDISYEQYF	TGTGCCAGTAGTGCCAGGGACATCTCCTACGAGCAGTACTTC
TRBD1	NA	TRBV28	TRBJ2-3	CASTHPGQPLDTQYF	TGTGCCAGCACTCATCCGGGACAGCCGCTAGATACGCAGTATTTT
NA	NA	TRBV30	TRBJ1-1	CAWSVRGWRGTEAFF	TGTGCCTGGAGTGTACGGGGTTGGAGGGGCACTGAAGCTTTCTTT
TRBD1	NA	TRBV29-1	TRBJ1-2	CSVRTGRADYGYTF	TGCAGCGTTCGGACAGGGCGCGCGGACTATGGCTACACCTTC
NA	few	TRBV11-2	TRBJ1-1	CASSPRQSSNTEAFF	TGTGCCAGCAGCCCCCGCCAGTCTTCGAACACTGAAGCTTTCTTT
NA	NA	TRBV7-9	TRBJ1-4	CASSWGVVDEKLFF	TGTGCCAGCAGCTGGGGGGTGGTCGATGAAAAACTGTTTTTT
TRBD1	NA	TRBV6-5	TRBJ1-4	CASSYGGTANEKLFF	TGTGCCAGCAGCTATGGGGGGACAGCTAATGAAAAACTGTTTTTT
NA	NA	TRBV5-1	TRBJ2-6	CASSLDRVTGANVLTF	TGCGCCAGCAGCTTGGACAGGGTAACTGGGGCCAACGTCCTGACTTTC
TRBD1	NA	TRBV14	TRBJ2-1	CASSQGQGARWAGYNEQFF	TGTGCCAGCAGCCAAGGGCAGGGGGCAAGGTGGGCTGGCTACAATGAGCAGTTCTTC
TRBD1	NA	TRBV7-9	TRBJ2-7	CASSSDGTAFEQYF	TGTGCCAGCAGCAGTGACGGGACAGCATTCGAGCAGTACTTC
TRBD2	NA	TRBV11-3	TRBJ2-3	CASSFGGLAGRDTQYF	TGTGCCAGCAGCTTCGGGGGACTAGCGGGACGAGATACGCAGTATTTT
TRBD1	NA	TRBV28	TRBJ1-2	CASSLRRGPNYGYTF	TGTGCCAGCAGTTTAAGGAGGGGGCCTAACTATGGCTACACCTTC
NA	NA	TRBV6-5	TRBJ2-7	CASGLVAGEYF	TGTGCCAGCGGGCTCGTTGCAGGGGAGTACTTC
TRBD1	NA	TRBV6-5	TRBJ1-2	CASSYWDRDRYGYTF	TGTGCCAGCAGTTACTGGGACAGGGATAGGTATGGCTACACCTTC
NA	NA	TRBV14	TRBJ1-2	CASSQESFGGYTF	TGTGCCAGCAGCCAAGAATCGTTCGGTGGCTACACCTTC
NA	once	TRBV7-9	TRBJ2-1	CASMQGGLGNEQFF	TGTGCCAGTATGCAGGGTGGTTTGGGCAATGAGCAGTTCTTC
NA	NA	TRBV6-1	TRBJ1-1	CASSYEGVTEAFF	TGTGCCAGCAGTTATGAGGGGGTTACTGAAGCTTTCTTT
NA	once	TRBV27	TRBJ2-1	CASSRDRDYEQFF	TGTGCCAGCAGTAGAGACCGGGACTATGAGCAGTTCTTC
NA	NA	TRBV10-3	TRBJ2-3	CAISEEGRGRADTQYF	TGTGCCATCAGTGAGGAGGGCCGGGGTAGAGCAGATACGCAGTATTTT
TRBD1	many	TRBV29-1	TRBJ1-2	CSAATGGYYGYTF	TGCAGCGCCGCGACAGGGGGATACTATGGCTACACCTTC
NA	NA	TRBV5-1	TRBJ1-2	CASSLVRGNYGYTF	TGCGCCAGCAGCTTGGTGCGGGGTAACTATGGCTACACCTTC
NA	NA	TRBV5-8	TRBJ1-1	CASSLERLKNTEAFF	TGTGCCAGCAGCTTGGAGCGGCTTAAGAACACTGAAGCTTTCTTT
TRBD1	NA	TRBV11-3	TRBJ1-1	CASGRQGSTEAFF	TGTGCCAGCGGACGACAGGGAAGCACTGAAGCTTTCTTT
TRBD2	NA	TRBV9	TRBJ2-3	CASSRRGTRADTQYF	TGTGCCAGCAGCCGTAGGGGGACTAGAGCCGATACGCAGTATTTT
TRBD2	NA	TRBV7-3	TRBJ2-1	CASSLRLAGGRGFVDEQFF	TGTGCCAGCAGCTTAAGACTAGCGGGAGGGCGAGGATTCGTGGATGAGCAGTTCTTC